Presented here are 10 T cell receptor beta chains from one specimen sequenced in a study of blood T cell repertoires in COVID-19. Only in-frame clones appear in the TCRdb table, and some are missing; sequencing was by immunoSEQ multiplex PCR. The table lists some 180,000 clones, roughly 80% of them singletons, with under 13% in the top ten. The sample comprised peripheral blood. These receptors all come from a man aged 65 to 85 with active or convalescent COVID-19.

In its sample, this clone was seen a few times. Here the CDR3 DNA reads TGTGCCAGCAGCTCTAGACCCGTCCCCGGGGACGAGCAGTACTTC. Protein: CASSSRPVPGDEQYF. The chain links TRBV7-9 to TRBJ2-7; a weak D match, TRBD2 (5 bases). The germline CDR1 and CDR2 sequences are SEHNR and FQNEAQ (reference sequence). CDR3 length: 15 residues. V lost 4 bases to trimming and J lost 5 bases, with 18 bases between them. Together with reference TRBV7-9 and TRBJ2-7, the CDR3 gives the full variable domain: DTGVSQNPRHKITKRGQNVTFRCDPISEHNRLYWYRQTLGQGPEFLTYFQNEAQLEKSRLLSDRFSAERPKGSFSTLEIQRTEQGDSAMYLCASSSRPVPGDEQYFGPGTRLTVT.

The chain employs TRBV29-1 and TRBJ1-4; tentative D call: TRBD1 (5 bases). Germline assignment: CDR1 SQVTM and CDR2 ANQGSEA. The germline V and J ends were trimmed by 3 bases and 8 bases, with 13 bases remaining between them. CDR3 length equals 13 residues. The CDR3 nucleotides are TGCAGCGTTGAGACGGGGGGGGGAGAAAAACTGTTTTTT. Translated: CSVETGGGEKLFF.

This chain connects TRBV11-3 to TRBJ1-5; D unclear. V was cut by 0 bases and J by 4 bases, with 16 bases left in between. This CDR3 contains 17 residues. Germline loops: CDR1 SGHNT, CDR2 YENEEA. The CDR3 nucleotides read TGTGCCAGCAGCTTAGATCGAGGCATCCGAATTAATCAGCCCCAGCATTTT. This translates into CASSLDRGIRINQPQHF.

The gene calls are TRBV11-2 and TRBJ2-5; 8 bases fit TRBD1. This CDR3 contains 17 residues. Germline values: CDR1 SGHAT, CDR2 FQNNGV. With 1 base clipped from V and 3 bases from J, the junction kept 10 bases outside the gene matches. The CDR3 coding sequence is TGTGCCAGCAGCTTAGGGACAGGGCTTTTTGGGAAAGAGACCCAGTACTTC. This gives the protein CASSLGTGLFGKETQYF.

The V and J genes are TRBV5-1 and TRBJ1-1; D gene unclear. The CDR3 spans 16 residues. Germline values: CDR1 SGHRS, CDR2 YFSETQ. The ends were cut back, 1 base at V and 0 bases at J, with 13 bases in the middle. As DNA, the CDR3 is TGCGCCAGCAGCTTGACCGGGAGCACCATGAACACTGAAGCTTTCTTT. This codes for CASSLTGSTMNTEAFF.

The chain joins TRBV6-5 to TRBJ2-6, with TRBD1 matching 8 bases. This CDR3 contains 14 residues. J lost 4 bases, V lost 9 bases, and 5 bases had no gene match. CDR1 and CDR2 from the germline V gene are MNHEY and SVGAGI. Written as DNA, the CDR3 is TGTGCCAGTCACAGGGGGTCGGGGGCCAACGTCCTGACTTTC. As protein: CASHRGSGANVLTF.

This chain connects TRBV5-1 to TRBJ1-5, with 9 bases aligning to TRBD1. Germline V lookup: CDR1 SGHRS, CDR2 YFSETQ. CDR3 length: 15 residues. Germline trimming cut 4 bases from V and 3 bases from J; bases unmatched to any gene: 5. The CDR3 sequence is CASSPRTGDNQPQHF. In DNA, the CDR3 is TGCGCCAGCAGCCCCCGGACAGGGGACAATCAGCCCCAGCATTTT. Full variable domain (remainder filled in from reference TRBV5-1 and TRBJ1-5): KAGVTQTPRYLIKTRGQQVTLSCSPISGHRSVSWYQQTPGQGLQFLFEYFSETQRNKGNFPGRFSGRQFSNSRSEMNVSTLELGDSALYLCASSPRTGDNQPQHFGDGTRLSIL.

The chain carries TRBV19 and TRBJ1-5; 7 bases fit TRBD1. Trimming removed 9 bases from V and 1 base from J; junction bases left unmatched: 6. Germline V lookup: CDR1 LNHDA, CDR2 SQIVND (reference sequence). The CDR3 sequence is 14 residues long. CDR3: CASSGQLSNQPQHF. The CDR3 DNA follows: TGTGCCAGCTCGGGACAGCTAAGCAATCAGCCCCAGCATTTT.

The chain carries TRBV5-1 and TRBJ2-1; D uncertain. V shed 3 bases and J shed 0 bases, with 4 bases lying between them. The CDR3 runs to 13 residues. Germline V gives CDR1 SGHRS, CDR2 YFSETQ. The CDR3 region is CASSSGSYNEQFF. CDR3 sequence (DNA): TGCGCCAGCAGCTCAGGCTCCTACAATGAGCAGTTCTTC.

In this sample, this clone turned up a few times. CDR3 coding DNA: TGCAGCGTACACAGGGGTAACACTGAAGCTTTCTTT. It codes for CSVHRGNTEAFF. This chain connects TRBV29-1 to TRBJ1-1; 7 bases are a match to TRBD1. The V segment lost 6 bases and the J segment 2 bases; nucleotides outside the gene matches: 3. The germline CDR1 and CDR2 sequences are SQVTM and ANQGSEA. The length of the CDR3 is 12 residues.